These 29 T cell receptor beta chains were sequenced from one sample in a study of cytomegalovirus exposure and HLA in healthy donors. Primers for the PCR totalled 60 Vbeta and 13 Jbeta. The data were produced by immunoSEQ multiplex PCR, yet TCRdb's version contains in-frame clones alone and is incomplete. Altogether 65,000 to 90,000 clones are present, less than 80% being singletons, with the ten largest covering 9% to 14%. The sample comprised PBMCs. These receptors were obtained from a woman in her forties in good health and CMV-seropositive.

The V gene is TRBV6-5, the J gene TRBJ2-7, with TRBD1 matching over 7 bases. This CDR3 is built from 16 residues. Germline CDR1 MNHEY, CDR2 SVGAGI. V gave up 2 bases and J gave up 0 bases; unmatched junction bases: 7. The CDR3 sequence is CASSYTGADNSYEQYF. Here the CDR3 DNA reads TGTGCCAGCAGTTACACAGGGGCGGACAACTCCTACGAGCAGTACTTC.

This clone was seen more than once but under ten times. The chain has TRBV5-1 and TRBJ2-1; 7 bases match TRBD1. The ends lost 1 base at V and 5 bases at J; junction bases unmatched: 6. The CDR3 consists of 15 residues. The germline V gene has CDR1 SGHRS and CDR2 YFSETQ. CDR3 in amino acids: CASSLRQGRDNEQFF. CDR3 nucleotide sequence: TGCGCCAGCAGCTTGAGACAGGGCAGAGACAATGAGCAGTTCTTC.

This chain links TRBV6-5 with TRBJ2-3; D remains unclear. CDR1 is MNHEY, CDR2 SVGAGI, per germline. Trimming removed 0 bases from V and 0 bases from J, with 10 bases in between. The CDR3 runs to 16 residues. CDR3: CASSYSATFSTDTQYF. The DNA for the CDR3 is TGTGCCAGCAGTTACTCGGCAACCTTTAGCACAGATACGCAGTATTTT.

The chain joins TRBV7-9 to TRBJ2-1, with D perhaps matching TRBD1 (5 bases). The CDR3 runs to 14 residues. V gave up 1 base and J gave up 8 bases, with 12 bases separating them. From germline, CDR1 is SEHNR and CDR2 FQNEAQ (reference sequence). The CDR3 coding sequence is TGTGCCAGCAGCTTAGGACAGCAGGGTGATGAGCAGTTCTTC. This encodes CASSLGQQGDEQFF.

At least ten counts were recorded for this clone. The J gene is TRBJ1-5, the V gene TRBV6-6; D gene ambiguous. The CDR3 contains 15 residues. CDR1 and CDR2 from the germline V gene are MNHNY and SVGAGI (reference sequence). V dropped 2 bases and J dropped 3 bases, with 11 bases sitting between them. DNA for the CDR3: TGTGCCAGCAGTTACGGGGAGGGCTTCAATCAGCCCCAGCATTTT. Translating it yields CASSYGEGFNQPQHF.

V usage is TRBV6-4 and J usage is TRBJ2-3; 10 nucleotides agree with TRBD2. The CDR3 is made up of 16 amino acids. V lost 0 bases, J lost 4 bases, and 4 bases stayed unmatched. CDR1 and CDR2 (germline): MRHNA, SNTAGT. CDR3 loop: CASSDSLAGAPDTQYF. The CDR3 DNA is TGTGCCAGCAGTGACTCCCTAGCGGGGGCCCCAGATACGCAGTATTTT.

The chain recombines TRBV25-1 with TRBJ2-2; 7 positions match TRBD1. V lost 2 bases, J lost 6 bases, and 3 bases stayed unmatched. CDR1 MGHDK and CDR2 SYGVNS come from the germline V gene. CDR3 length: 14 residues. CDR3 amino acids: CASSEPTGAGELFF. The CDR3 bases are TGTGCCAGCAGTGAACCTACAGGGGCCGGGGAGCTGTTTTTT.

J is TRBJ2-3 and V is TRBV19, with D possibly matching TRBD1 (6 bases). V lost 8 bases and J 2 bases, leaving 17 bases between the germline ends. This CDR3 contains 15 residues. Germline CDR1 is LNHDA and CDR2 is SQIVND (reference sequence). CDR3 sequence reads: CASRPQGSVTDTQYF. CDR3 nucleotides: TGTGCCAGTCGACCACAGGGCTCAGTCACAGATACGCAGTATTTT.

The rearrangement uses TRBV6-5 and TRBJ2-5, with TRBD2 identical over 11 bases. Unmatched junction bases numbered 6, after V lost 4 bases and J lost 5 bases. Germline V gene data show CDR1 as MNHEY and CDR2 as SVGAGI. This CDR3 is 15 amino acids long. CDR3 region: CASSFSTSGVETQYF. CDR3 nucleotides: TGTGCCAGCAGTTTCTCGACTAGCGGGGTTGAGACCCAGTACTTC.

The chain combines TRBV18 with TRBJ1-1, with 12 bases aligning to TRBD1. V gave up 2 bases and J gave up 7 bases; unmatched junction bases: 8. CDR3 size: 16 residues. Germline CDR1 is KGHSH and CDR2 is LQKENI. The CDR3 region is CASSPSGTGGRGEAFF. DNA of the CDR3: TGTGCCAGCTCACCATCCGGGACAGGGGGCAGGGGTGAAGCTTTCTTT. The full variable domain, completed using reference TRBV18 and TRBJ1-1, is NAGVMQNPRHLVRRRGQEARLRCSPMKGHSHVYWYRQLPEEGLKFMVYLQKENIIDESGMPKERFSAEFPKEGPSILRIQQVVRGDSAAYFCASSPSGTGGRGEAFFGQGTRLTVV.

The gene calls are TRBV11-2 and TRBJ2-5; a possible D gene is TRBD1 (6 bases). The CDR3 has 13 amino acids. V was pared by 5 bases and J by 9 bases, with 16 bases between. Germline V lookup: CDR1 SGHAT, CDR2 FQNNGV. CDR3 region: CASSPVAGASQYF. The DNA for the CDR3 is TGTGCCAGCAGCCCCGTAGCAGGGGCGTCCCAGTACTTC. Full variable domain (remainder filled in from reference TRBV11-2 and TRBJ2-5): EAGVAQSPRYKIIEKRQSVAFWCNPISGHATLYWYQQILGQGPKLLIQFQNNGVVDDSQLPKDRFSAERLKGVDSTLKIQPAKLEDSAVYLCASSPVAGASQYFGPGTRLLVL.

The genes are TRBV7-2 and TRBJ2-1; the match to TRBD1 covers 9 bases. Germline-derived CDR1 and CDR2 are SGHTA and FQGNSA. This CDR3 comprises 18 residues. The ends lost 5 bases at V and 3 bases at J; junction bases unmatched: 14. The CDR3 sequence is CASSHRDRALRGYNEQFF. CDR3 nucleotide sequence: TGTGCCAGCAGCCACCGGGACAGGGCCCTCCGGGGCTACAATGAGCAGTTCTTC.

This clone came up once. The chain combines TRBV7-9 with TRBJ1-3; D is uncertain. The germline V and J ends were trimmed by 5 bases and 3 bases, with 5 bases remaining between them. The germline V gene encodes CDR1 SEHNR and CDR2 FQNEAQ (reference sequence). The CDR3 has 12 residues. The CDR3 DNA is TGTGCCAGCAGCCTCAGTGGAAACACCATATATTTT. Protein sequence: CASSLSGNTIYF.

The chain has TRBV2 and TRBJ1-2; D might be TRBD1 (6 bases). CDR3 length: 15 amino acids. Germline CDR1 reads SNHLY; CDR2 reads FYNNEI. With 1 base removed from V and 8 bases from J, the gap between germline ends came to 17 bases. DNA of the CDR3: TGTGCCAGCAGTGAAGATACATTGGGGGCGAAGGGCTACACCTTC. It specifies CASSEDTLGAKGYTF. The full variable domain, in which reference TRBV2 and TRBJ1-2 provide the parts outside the CDR3, is EPEVTQTPSHQVTQMGQEVILRCVPISNHLYFYWYRQILGQKVEFLVSFYNNEISEKSEIFDDQFSVERPDGSNFTLKIRSTKLEDSAMYFCASSEDTLGAKGYTFGSGTRLTVV.

The gene calls are TRBV10-3 and TRBJ2-5; 8 nucleotides align to TRBD1. Germline trimming cut 3 bases from V and 4 bases from J; bases unmatched to any gene: 4. The CDR3 loop spans 14 amino acids. CDR1 is ENHRY, CDR2 SYGVKD, per germline. DNA of the CDR3: TGTGCCATCAGTGATGACAGGGGATCAGAGACCCAGTACTTC. As protein: CAISDDRGSETQYF.

This clone was counted only a few times. The genes are TRBV9 and TRBJ2-6; 7 bases line up with TRBD1. J gave up 0 bases and V 5 bases, and 8 bases lay outside the gene matches. The CDR3 has 17 amino acids. Germline CDR1 is SGDLS and CDR2 is YYNGEE. The CDR3 spells CASSTGEWPSGANVLTF. For the CDR3, the DNA is TGTGCCAGCAGTACAGGGGAATGGCCCTCTGGGGCCAACGTCCTGACTTTC.

The sample holds one count of this clone. This chain joins TRBV13 and TRBJ2-5; TRBD2 matches 9 bases. J gave up 1 base and V 5 bases, and 11 bases lay outside the gene matches. Germline V gene lookup returns CDR1 PRHDT and CDR2 FYEKMQ (reference sequence). CDR3 length: 17 amino acids. The CDR3 nucleotides are TGTGCCAGCAGCCCCGGCCAAGCGGGGGGTTTCCAAGAGACCCAGTACTTC. Translating it yields CASSPGQAGGFQETQYF.

The chain uses TRBV6-1 and TRBJ2-6; D tentatively fits TRBD1 or TRBD2 (5 bases each). V was shortened by 10 bases and J by 1 base, with 8 bases between the two germline ends. CDR1 and CDR2 from the germline V gene are MNHNS and SASEGT. The CDR3 loop spans 13 amino acids. In DNA, the CDR3 is TGTGCCACCAGGGAGTCTGGGGCCAACGTCCTGACTTTC. As protein: CATRESGANVLTF.

The rearrangement joins TRBV19 to TRBJ1-2; maybe TRBD1 (5 bases). Germline V gives CDR1 LNHDA, CDR2 SQIVND (reference sequence). The CDR3 runs to 14 residues. Trimming left V 7 bases short and J 5 bases short, with 17 bases between. CDR3 nucleotides: TGTGCCAGTAAGTGGCAGGACAATGGGTATGGCTACACCTTC. Translation: CASKWQDNGYGYTF.

This rearrangement joins TRBV6-5 to TRBJ2-1; possibly TRBD1 for D (6 bases). The CDR3 spans 15 residues. Per germline, CDR1 MNHEY and CDR2 SVGAGI. Trimming took off 6 bases at V and 0 bases at J, with 12 bases between the two ends. The CDR3 sequence: CASSITGSSYNEQFF. For the CDR3, the DNA is TGTGCCAGCAGCATTACAGGGAGCTCCTACAATGAGCAGTTCTTC.

Here the CDR3 reads CAWSPGLGGKNIQYF. The CDR3 DNA sequence: TGTGCCTGGAGCCCTGGGCTGGGGGGAAAAAACATTCAGTACTTC. V is TRBV30 and J is TRBJ2-4; TRBD2 is a possible D gene (6 bases). The germline V gene has CDR1 GTSNPN and CDR2 SVGIG (reference sequence). Trimming shortened V by 3 bases and J by 4 bases, and 16 bases separated the two germline ends. This CDR3 is built from 15 residues. The full variable domain, completed using reference TRBV30 and TRBJ2-4, is SQTIHQWPATLVQPVGSPLSLECTVEGTSNPNLYWYRQAAGRGLQLLFYSVGIGQISSEVPQNLSASRPQDRQFILSSKKLLLSDSGFYLCAWSPGLGGKNIQYFGAGTRLSVL.

This clone was detected ten times or more. The V gene is TRBV5-1, the J gene TRBJ2-6, with 8 bases that match TRBD1. Germline CDR1 is SGHRS and CDR2 is YFSETQ. V was pared by 4 bases and J by 3 bases, with 9 bases of the junction left unmatched. The length of the CDR3 is 17 residues. Written as DNA, the CDR3 is TGCGCCAGCAGCCCGGAGGACAGGGTAGATGGGGCCAACGTCCTGACTTTC. This encodes CASSPEDRVDGANVLTF.

The sample holds a few counts of this clone. The V and J genes are TRBV5-4 and TRBJ1-3; 7 bases align to TRBD1. V was clipped by 1 base and J by 4 bases; unmatched bases: 5. Germline loops: CDR1 SGHNT, CDR2 YYREEE (reference sequence). The CDR3 contains 15 residues. DNA for the CDR3: TGTGCCAGCAGCTTGTCGACAGGGCTCGGAAACACCATATATTTT. Protein: CASSLSTGLGNTIYF.

In its sample, this clone was seen a few times. The chain recombines TRBV4-1 with TRBJ2-1; 10 bases fit TRBD2. V shed 0 bases, J shed 7 bases, and the junction held 3 bases outside the gene matches. From germline, CDR1 is MGHRA and CDR2 YSYEKL. The CDR3 is 15 residues long. The CDR3 here is CASSQELAGWNEQFF. The CDR3 DNA follows: TGCGCCAGCAGCCAAGAACTAGCGGGGTGGAATGAGCAGTTCTTC.

This clone was recorded a few times. The CDR3 region has the DNA TGTGCCAGCAGTCTCGTGTCAGGGGGCTATGGCAATCAGCCCCAGCATTTT. Encoded protein: CASSLVSGGYGNQPQHF. This chain uses TRBV7-8 with TRBJ1-5; 8 nucleotides align to TRBD1. This CDR3 comprises 17 residues. The germline gives CDR1 SGHVS, CDR2 FQNEAQ. The V and J ends lost 6 bases and 2 bases, in that order; junction bases with no gene match: 12.

The genes are TRBV25-1 and TRBJ1-1, with TRBD1 identical over 9 bases. The CDR3 has 16 residues. Germline V gives CDR1 MGHDK, CDR2 SYGVNS. J was trimmed by 2 bases and V by 8 bases; bases with no gene match: 12. The CDR3 nucleotides read TGTGCCAGCCGACTGGGGGACAGGGTAGGAAACACTGAAGCTTTCTTT. It is translated as CASRLGDRVGNTEAFF.

V and J are TRBV18 and TRBJ1-6; D ambiguous. V lost 3 bases to trimming and J lost 10 bases, with 7 bases between them. The CDR3 loop spans 12 amino acids. Germline loops: CDR1 KGHSH, CDR2 LQKENI. The CDR3, as DNA: TGTGCCAGCTCACCTCCACTCTCACCCCTCCACTTT. Protein product: CASSPPLSPLHF.

The chain employs TRBV11-3 and TRBJ1-6, with a tentative D call TRBD1 (5 bases). Per the germline V gene, CDR1 is SGHNT and CDR2 is YENEEA. Between the trimmed V and J ends, which lost 5 bases and 8 bases, there was a span of 16 bases. This CDR3 is 15 amino acids long. This CDR3 is CASSISGGNHSPLHF. The CDR3 nucleotides are TGTGCCAGCAGCATAAGTGGGGGGAATCATTCACCCCTCCACTTT. The full variable domain, with the rest looked up from reference TRBV11-3 and TRBJ1-6, is EAGVVQSPRYKIIEKKQPVAFWCNPISGHNTLYWYLQNLGQGPELLIRYENEEAVDDSQLPKDRFSAERLKGVDSTLKIQPAELGDSAVYLCASSISGGNHSPLHFGNGTRLTVT.

This clone has a handful of counts. V gene TRBV10-3 combines with J gene TRBJ2-1, with D possibly being TRBD2 (5 bases). Germline CDR1 is ENHRY and CDR2 is SYGVKD. V shed 5 bases and J shed 0 bases, with 11 bases lying between them. The CDR3 is 15 residues long. The CDR3 DNA sequence: TGTGCCATCAGTTCGGACTTGAGCTCCTACAATGAGCAGTTCTTC. It codes for CAISSDLSSYNEQFF.